This entry concerns a single T cell receptor beta chain. Time point indicated: patch test 1, 2 weeks after DPC sensitization. Treatment given: therapeutic diphenylcyclopropenone sensitization with weekly scalp DPC. The data derive from a study of human T cells and chemical hapten exposure. Study-wide background: Sensitization was performed using 2% DPC on an approximately 2 cm by approximately 2 cm upper inner arm skin site.

Via MiXCR, TCRdb re-called the RACE reads, giving one row per CDR3 protein. The sample contains about 90,000 distinct CDR3 sequences, about 10% of which appear only once. V dropped 2 bases and J dropped 2 bases, with 3 bases sitting between them. CDR1 KGHSH and CDR2 LQKENI come from the germline V gene. The CDR3 runs to 13 residues. The sequencing used whole blood, collected in connection with sensitization to the hapten diphenylcyclopropenone (DPC). The clonotype originates from a man aged 40-55 years with alopecia areata. Some clones in this sample may be carry-over from other donors' samples. J is TRBJ2-2 and V is TRBV18, with unresolved D. CDR3 sequence: CASSPVNTGELFF. The CDR3 region has the DNA TGTGCCAGCTCACCAGTTAACACCGGGGAGCTGTTTTTT.